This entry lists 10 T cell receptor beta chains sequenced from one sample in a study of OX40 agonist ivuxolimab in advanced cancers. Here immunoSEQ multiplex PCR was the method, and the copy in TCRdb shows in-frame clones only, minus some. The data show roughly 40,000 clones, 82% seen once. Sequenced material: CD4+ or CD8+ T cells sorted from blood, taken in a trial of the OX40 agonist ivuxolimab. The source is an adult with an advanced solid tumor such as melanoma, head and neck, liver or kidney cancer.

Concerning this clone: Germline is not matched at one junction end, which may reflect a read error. This CDR3 reads CASSPGLAGGNEQFF. DNA for the CDR3: TGTGCTAGCAGCCCCGGACTAGCGGGGGGGAATGAGCAGTTCTTC. The V gene is TRBV7-7, the J gene TRBJ2-1; TRBD2 matches at 15 bases. Germline lookup yields CDR1 SSHAT and CDR2 FNYEAQ (reference sequence). The CDR3 runs to 15 residues.

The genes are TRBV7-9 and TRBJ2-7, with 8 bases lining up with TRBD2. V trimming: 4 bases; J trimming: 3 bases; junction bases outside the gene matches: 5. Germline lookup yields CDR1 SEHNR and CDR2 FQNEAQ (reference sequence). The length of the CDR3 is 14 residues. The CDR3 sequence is CASSSTGTSYEQYF. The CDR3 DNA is TGTGCCAGCAGCTCCACCGGGACTAGCTACGAGCAGTACTTC.

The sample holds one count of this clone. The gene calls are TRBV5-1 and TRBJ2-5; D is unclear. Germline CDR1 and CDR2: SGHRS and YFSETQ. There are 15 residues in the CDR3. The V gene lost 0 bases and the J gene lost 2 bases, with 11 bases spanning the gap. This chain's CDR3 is CASSLAGAGQETQYF. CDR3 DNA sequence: TGCGCCAGCAGCTTGGCTGGCGCAGGACAAGAGACCCAGTACTTC.

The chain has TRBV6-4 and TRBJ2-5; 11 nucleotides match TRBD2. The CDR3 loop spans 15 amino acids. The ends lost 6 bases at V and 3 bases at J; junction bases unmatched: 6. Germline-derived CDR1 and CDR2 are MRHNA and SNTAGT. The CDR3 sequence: CASSLAGGGEETQYF. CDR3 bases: TGTGCCAGCAGCCTAGCGGGGGGCGGTGAAGAGACCCAGTACTTC.

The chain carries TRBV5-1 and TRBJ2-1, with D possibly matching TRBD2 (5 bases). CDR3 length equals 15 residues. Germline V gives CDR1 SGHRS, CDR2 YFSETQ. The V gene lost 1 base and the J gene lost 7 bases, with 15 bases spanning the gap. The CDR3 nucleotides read TGCGCCAGCAGCTTGCTAGCACCAGACGTAAATGAGCAGTTCTTC. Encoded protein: CASSLLAPDVNEQFF.

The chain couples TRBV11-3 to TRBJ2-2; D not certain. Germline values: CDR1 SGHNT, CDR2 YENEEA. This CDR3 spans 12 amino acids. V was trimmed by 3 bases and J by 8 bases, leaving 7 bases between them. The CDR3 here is CASSFSYGELFF. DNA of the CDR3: TGTGCCAGCAGCTTTTCGTATGGGGAGCTGTTTTTT.

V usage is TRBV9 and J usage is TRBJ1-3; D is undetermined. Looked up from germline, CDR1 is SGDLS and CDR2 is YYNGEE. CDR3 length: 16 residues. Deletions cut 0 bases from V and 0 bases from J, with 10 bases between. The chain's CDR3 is CASSVGYRDSGNTIYF. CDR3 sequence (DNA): TGTGCCAGCAGCGTAGGCTATAGGGACTCTGGAAACACCATATATTTT.

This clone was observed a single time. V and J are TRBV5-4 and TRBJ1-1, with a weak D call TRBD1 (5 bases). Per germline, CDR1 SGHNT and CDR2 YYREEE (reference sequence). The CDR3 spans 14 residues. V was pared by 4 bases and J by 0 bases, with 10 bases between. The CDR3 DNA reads TGTGCCAGCAGCAGGGGTTATATGAACACTGAAGCTTTCTTT. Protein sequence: CASSRGYMNTEAFF.

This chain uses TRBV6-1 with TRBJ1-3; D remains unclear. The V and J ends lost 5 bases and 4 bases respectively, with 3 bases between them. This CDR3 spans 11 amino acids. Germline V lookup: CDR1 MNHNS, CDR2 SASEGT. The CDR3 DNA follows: TGTGCCAGCAGTTTGGGAAACACCATATATTTT. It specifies CASSLGNTIYF.

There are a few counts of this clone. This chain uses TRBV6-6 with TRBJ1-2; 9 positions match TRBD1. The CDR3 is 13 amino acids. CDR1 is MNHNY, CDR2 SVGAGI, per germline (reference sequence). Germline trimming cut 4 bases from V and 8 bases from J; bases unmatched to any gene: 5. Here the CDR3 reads CASSSTGGGGYTF. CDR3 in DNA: TGTGCCAGCAGTTCCACAGGGGGCGGCGGCTACACCTTC.